This T cell receptor (beta chain) originates from a study of response to subunit inactivated influenza vaccine. Study results and caveats: Each seasonal influenza vaccination recruits few new T cells, the authors suggested.

MiXCR, run by TCRdb on the RT-PCR reads, gives a single entry per CDR3 protein. The sample comprises 500,000 or so distinct CDR3 sequences, approximately 15% of which are singletons, and less than 4% rests with the top ten. As regards this clonotype: Its cognate antigen is unknown.

Germline lookup yields CDR1 SGHRS and CDR2 YFSETQ. CDR3 size: 15 residues. V dropped 0 bases and J dropped 6 bases, with 15 bases sitting between them. The chain is built from TRBV5-1 and TRBJ1-2; D might be TRBD1 (5 bases). This clonotype was sampled from a man aged 50 to 69 who received an inactivated influenza vaccine. The specimen comprised CD4+ T cells sorted from PBMCs, sampled around 2 years after vaccination. CDR3 sequence: CASSLARGEYDGYTF. The DNA of the CDR3 is TGCGCCAGCAGCTTGGCGAGAGGGGAGTATGATGGCTACACCTTC.